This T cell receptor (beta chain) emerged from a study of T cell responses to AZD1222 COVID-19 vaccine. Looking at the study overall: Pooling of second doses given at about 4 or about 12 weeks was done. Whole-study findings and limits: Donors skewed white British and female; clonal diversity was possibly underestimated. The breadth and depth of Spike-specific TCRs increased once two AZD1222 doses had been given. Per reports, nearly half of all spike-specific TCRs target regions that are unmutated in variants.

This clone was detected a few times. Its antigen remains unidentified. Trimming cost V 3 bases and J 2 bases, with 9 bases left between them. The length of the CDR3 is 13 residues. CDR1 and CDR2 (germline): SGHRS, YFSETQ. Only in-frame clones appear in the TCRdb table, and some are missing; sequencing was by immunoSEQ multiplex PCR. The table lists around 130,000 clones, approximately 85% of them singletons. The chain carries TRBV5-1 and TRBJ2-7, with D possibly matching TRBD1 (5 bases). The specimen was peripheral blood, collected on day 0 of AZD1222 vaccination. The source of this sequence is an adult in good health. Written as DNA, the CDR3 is TGCGCCAGCAGCTCGACAGTTACCTACGAGCAGTACTTC. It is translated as CASSSTVTYEQYF. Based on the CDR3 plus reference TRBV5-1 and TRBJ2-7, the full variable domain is KAGVTQTPRYLIKTRGQQVTLSCSPISGHRSVSWYQQTPGQGLQFLFEYFSETQRNKGNFPGRFSGRQFSNSRSEMNVSTLELGDSALYLCASSSTVTYEQYFGPGTRLTVT.